The 21 T cell receptor beta chains listed next were all sequenced from one sample in a study of T-cell memory formation after mild COVID-19. TCRdb called the 5' RACE reads again in MiXCR, with one record for every CDR3 protein. The sample shows about 100,000 distinct CDR3 sequences, over 8.5% of them seen only once. The sample consisted of PBMCs or a T cell subset sorted from them (not recorded which). The receptors derive from a man in his late teens or twenties who had mild COVID-19 (a few samples of this study predate the infection). Cell type and time point are not known.

This sequence joins TRBV29-1 and TRBJ1-2, with no clear D. Germline V lookup: CDR1 SQVTM, CDR2 ANQGSEA. Deletions cut 2 bases from V and 1 base from J, with 5 bases between. This CDR3 is 12 amino acids long. CDR3 DNA: TGCAGCGTTGAAAGCAGTAACTATGGCTACACCTTC. Protein: CSVESSNYGYTF.

The sample holds many counts of this clonotype. V gene TRBV11-2 combines with J gene TRBJ2-5, with TRBD1 matching over 8 bases. Trimming at V came to 4 bases and at J to 7 bases, leaving 11 bases not matched to a gene. The CDR3 is 15 amino acids. From germline, CDR1 is SGHAT and CDR2 FQNNGV. This chain's CDR3 is CASSSKGQVQGTQYF. Here the CDR3 DNA reads TGTGCCAGCAGCTCAAAGGGACAGGTTCAGGGGACCCAGTACTTC.

The V call is TRBV6-6, the J call TRBJ2-7, with D tentatively TRBD2 (6 bases). The CDR3 runs 12 residues. V lost 8 bases, J lost 7 bases, and 15 bases lay in between. Germline CDR1 is MNHNY and CDR2 is SVGAGI (reference sequence). CDR3 loop: CASAPGVQEQYV. The DNA for the CDR3 is TGTGCCAGCGCTCCGGGGGTACAAGAGCAGTACGTC.

This clonotype was observed many times. V gene TRBV19 combines with J gene TRBJ1-5, with TRBD1 matching over 8 bases. The CDR3 extends over 14 amino acids. The ends lost 5 bases at V and 6 bases at J; junction bases unmatched: 6. Germline V gives CDR1 LNHDA, CDR2 SQIVND (reference sequence). The CDR3: CASSPRGLGQPQHF. In DNA, the CDR3 is TGTGCCAGTAGTCCCAGGGGGCTGGGTCAGCCCCAGCATTTT.

The table lists this clonotype with a few counts. V is TRBV30 and J is TRBJ1-1; D remains unclear. Trimming removed 2 bases at V and 1 base at J, with 11 bases between. Germline V gives CDR1 GTSNPN, CDR2 SVGIG (reference sequence). The CDR3 is 14 amino acids. The CDR3 spells CAWSLFPGNTEAFF. For the CDR3, the DNA is TGTGCCTGGAGTCTATTCCCCGGGAACACTGAAGCTTTCTTT.

The rearrangement uses TRBV10-1 and TRBJ2-6; D gene ambiguous. The CDR3 is 15 residues long. Trimming removed 2 bases from V and 0 bases from J, with 5 bases in between. The germline CDR1 and CDR2 sequences are WNHNN and SYGVQD (reference sequence). DNA for the CDR3: TGCGCCAGCAGTGAGACGTGCTCTGGGGCCAACGTCCTGACTTTC. It translates to CASSETCSGANVLTF.

This clonotype was seen a few times. The rearrangement links TRBV7-9 to TRBJ2-3, with D tentatively TRBD1 (5 bases). V lost 10 bases and J 1 base, leaving 18 bases between the germline ends. Germline V gives CDR1 SEHNR, CDR2 FQNEAQ (reference sequence). The CDR3 loop spans 15 amino acids. CDR3 residues: CATSPIRDGTDTQYF. In DNA, the CDR3 is TGTGCCACCTCACCTATCAGGGATGGCACAGATACGCAGTATTTT.

V usage is TRBV6-2 or TRBV6-3 and J usage is TRBJ2-5, with TRBD2 identical over 7 bases. There are 13 residues in the CDR3. V lost 6 bases to trimming and J lost 4 bases; unmatched junction nucleotides: 5. Looked up from germline, CDR1 is MNHEY and CDR2 is SVGEGT. The CDR3 nucleotides read TGTGCCAGCAGGGCTTCTAGCGGAGAGACCCAGTACTTC. This translates into CASRASSGETQYF.

This clonotype has a handful of counts. CDR3 protein: CSASLTSGTYEQYF. For the CDR3, the DNA is TGCAGTGCTAGCTTGACTAGCGGCACCTACGAGCAGTACTTC. V and J are TRBV20-1 and TRBJ2-7, with 9 bases matching TRBD2. The CDR3 spans 14 residues. After removal of 3 bases from V and 2 bases from J, the junction contained 5 bases not matched to a gene. The V gene's germline CDR1 is DFQATT and CDR2 SNEGSKA (reference sequence).

V is TRBV10-3 and J is TRBJ1-6; no firm D call. V was trimmed by 6 bases and J by 9 bases, leaving 9 bases between them. The CDR3 totals 12 residues. CDR1 and CDR2 from the germline V gene are ENHRY and SYGVKD. CDR3 sequence (DNA): TGTGCCATCAGCGGAGGTGGTTCACCCCTCCACTTT. It is translated as CAISGGGSPLHF.

This clonotype was seen many times. V usage is TRBV5-1 and J usage is TRBJ2-2; unclear D gene. This CDR3 spans 14 amino acids. V lost 5 bases to trimming and J lost 4 bases, with 12 bases between them. Germline CDR1 SGHRS, CDR2 YFSETQ. DNA for the CDR3: TGCGCCAGCAGGAGAACTCTTCGCACCGGGGAGCTGTTTTTT. Encoded protein: CASRRTLRTGELFF.

The chain recombines TRBV4-1 with TRBJ2-3; D remains unclear. Per the germline V gene, CDR1 is MGHRA and CDR2 is YSYEKL. There are 13 residues in the CDR3. Trimming removed 3 bases from V and 6 bases from J, with 10 bases in between. CDR3 in DNA: TGCGCCAGCAGCCAGGGAAAAGGGGATACGCAGTATTTT. Translated, it gives CASSQGKGDTQYF.

This clonotype was seen once. DNA of the CDR3: TGTGCCAGCAGTTTGGGGGACAGCTGGGTGCCTTTCTTT. It encodes CASSLGDSWVPFF. The V and J genes are TRBV12-3 or TRBV12-4 and TRBJ1-1; 7 bases agree with TRBD1. This CDR3 is built from 13 residues. The J segment lost 12 bases and the V segment lost 3 bases, leaving 10 bases of the junction unmatched.

This clonotype was detected many times. The genes are TRBV15 and TRBJ2-7; a weak D match, TRBD1 (5 bases). The V and J ends lost 2 bases and 5 bases respectively, with 13 bases between them. This CDR3 spans 14 amino acids. Germline V gene lookup returns CDR1 LNHNV and CDR2 YYDKDF (reference sequence). For the CDR3, the DNA is TGTGCCACCAGCAGAAGGCAGGGATCGAACGAGCAGTACTTC. Its protein is CATSRRQGSNEQYF.

The sample holds a few counts of this clonotype. The chain is built from TRBV6-5 and TRBJ2-3; D not resolved. The V gene's germline CDR1 is MNHEY and CDR2 SVGAGI. V was clipped by 5 bases and J by 1 base, with 19 bases between them. This CDR3 contains 17 residues. The CDR3 protein is CASSDTSRALGTDTQYF. CDR3 DNA: TGTGCCAGCAGTGATACCTCCCGGGCCCTAGGCACAGATACGCAGTATTTT.

V and J are TRBV5-1 and TRBJ2-7; the D call may be TRBD1 or TRBD2 (5 bases each). CDR1 is SGHRS, CDR2 YFSETQ, per germline. The CDR3 loop spans 15 amino acids. V was shortened by 0 bases and J by 4 bases, with 14 bases between the two germline ends. DNA of the CDR3: TGCGCCAGCAGCTTGGCCGTCAACGGGGCTTACGAGCAGTACTTC. It is translated as CASSLAVNGAYEQYF.

The chain has TRBV12-3 or TRBV12-4 and TRBJ1-5; TRBD1 might be the D (5 bases). The CDR3 contains 16 residues. V lost 6 bases and J lost 0, with 15 bases in between. The CDR3 loop is CASSSGSQLSNQPQHF. CDR3 bases: TGTGCCAGCAGCTCAGGGTCTCAGCTTAGCAATCAGCCCCAGCATTTT.

This clonotype was found a few times. V and J are TRBV12-3 or TRBV12-4 and TRBJ2-3, with D possibly matching TRBD2 (5 bases). The CDR3 spans 15 residues. With 7 bases removed from V and 2 bases from J, the gap between germline ends came to 16 bases. CDR3: CASNRGSRDTDTQYF. DNA of the CDR3: TGTGCCAGCAACCGAGGGTCTCGGGACACAGATACGCAGTATTTT.

This chain links TRBV5-5 with TRBJ1-5; the D is unclear. Looked up from germline, CDR1 is SGHKS and CDR2 is YYEKEE (reference sequence). The CDR3 consists of 13 residues. V was pared by 0 bases and J by 7 bases, with 8 bases between. The CDR3 loop reads CASSLEASQPQHF. The CDR3, as DNA: TGTGCCAGCAGCTTGGAGGCCAGCCAGCCCCAGCATTTT.

This clonotype was found a few times. This chain links TRBV4-1 with TRBJ2-2; 12 bases are shared with TRBD2. The V gene's germline CDR1 is MGHRA and CDR2 YSYEKL. V was pared by 2 bases and J by 0 bases, with 1 base of the junction left unmatched. The CDR3 length is 17 residues. The CDR3 sequence: CASSQLAGGPNTGELFF. The CDR3 nucleotides read TGCGCCAGCAGCCAACTAGCGGGGGGGCCGAACACCGGGGAGCTGTTTTTT.

V gene TRBV27 combines with J gene TRBJ2-1; unclear D gene. Germline lookup yields CDR1 MNHEY and CDR2 SMNVEV (reference sequence). V shed 3 bases and J shed 0 bases, with 3 bases lying between them. The length of the CDR3 is 13 residues. The CDR3 DNA reads as TGTGCCAGCAGTTTGCGCTCCTACAATGAGCAGTTCTTC. It translates to CASSLRSYNEQFF.